This T cell receptor beta chain stems from a study of blood T cell repertoires in COVID-19. Study details: The analysed material was cDNA or gDNA that came from T cells, B-cell-depleted T cells, or PBMCs.

CDR1 SEHNR and CDR2 FQNEAQ come from the germline V gene (reference sequence). The CDR3 is 12 amino acids. Deletions cut 5 bases from V and 7 bases from J, with 10 bases between. Sequenced by immunoSEQ multiplex PCR; TCRdb stores in-frame clones only, minus some. The table has approximately 240,000 clones, approximately 82% seen once; the top ten hold roughly 4.6%. This clone occurred a few times. This chain links TRBV7-9 with TRBJ2-3; D is uncertain. Sample: peripheral blood. The origin of this receptor is a woman aged 80 or over with active or convalescent COVID-19. The DNA of the CDR3 is TGTGCCAGCAGCCCACAGACGCATACGCAGTATTTT. The encoded protein is CASSPQTHTQYF.